This is a list of T cell receptor beta chains from one sample in a study of read filtering for tumor transcriptome and immune sequencing. Using its own MiXCR run on the reads, TCRdb lists one record per CDR3 protein. The data hold tens of thousands of distinct CDR3 sequences, with roughly an eighth observed a single time. The sample comprised a population of CD138-negative cells sorted from bone marrow. The receptors stem from a donor aged 40 or over with multiple myeloma. Both conserved end residues are part of each CDR3. A D gene is named only where the DNA matches it firmly. Not all rows give a size; the values are once, few, many and, for expanded clones, a class.

clone_size	v_call	cdr3_length	d_call	j_call	cdr3_nt	cdr3_aa
many	TRBV4-1	15	TRBD1	TRBJ2-2	TGCGCCAGCAGCCGTGGACAGGGGTCCACCGGGGAGCTGTTTTTT	CASSRGQGSTGELFF
many	TRBV29-1	13	TRBD1	TRBJ2-1	TGCAGCGCTCGGACAGGTGGAAACGATGAGCAGTTCTTC	CSARTGGNDEQFF
many	TRBV7-8	14	TRBD2	TRBJ2-5	TGTGCCAGCAGCCGACTAGCGGGAGGAGAGACCCAGTACTTC	CASSRLAGGETQYF
many	TRBV6-5	16	TRBD2	TRBJ2-1	TGTGCCAGCAGTCGCTCCGGGAGCGGGAGACACAATGAGCAGTTCTTC	CASSRSGSGRHNEQFF
many	TRBV11-2	13	.	TRBJ2-7	TGTGCCAGCAGCATAGCCCGGAGCTACGAGCAGTACTTC	CASSIARSYEQYF
.	TRBV20-1	14	.	TRBJ2-5	TGCAGTGCTAGAAATATACGGGACCCAGAGACCCAGTACTTC	CSARNIRDPETQYF
many	TRBV4-1	15	.	TRBJ2-3	TGCGCCAGCAGCGCACAGGAGCGGACCACAGATACGCAGTATTTT	CASSAQERTTDTQYF
many	TRBV3-1	18	.	TRBJ2-2	TGTGCCAGCACCAACATAGGCGCGCGGGGGCCTAACACCGGGGAGCTGTTTTTT	CASTNIGARGPNTGELFF
few	TRBV7-2	14	.	TRBJ1-2	TGTGCCAGCAGCACGTTCCAGGGTGGATATGGCTACACCTTC	CASSTFQGGYGYTF
.	TRBV5-4	18	TRBD2	TRBJ2-1	TGTGCCAGCAGCACTAGCGGAACTAGCGGGAGTTCCTACAATGAGCAGTTCTTC	CASSTSGTSGSSYNEQFF
many	TRBV20-1	11	.	TRBJ1-1	TGCAGTCTCCTCCGGGGAAATCAACTAATATTT	CSLLRGNQLIF
many	TRBV6-5	16	.	TRBJ2-2	TGTGCCAGCACCCCCGGTAGGGCTAGTGCTGCCGGGGAGCTGTTTTTT	CASTPGRASAAGELFF
many	TRBV3-1	14	.	TRBJ2-7	TGTGCCAGCAGGAGAGGCCCCCAGGCCTACGAGCAGTACTTC	CASRRGPQAYEQYF
many	TRBV2	12	.	TRBJ2-3	TGTGCCAGCGGGAACCCCCTAGATACGCAGTATTTT	CASGNPLDTQYF
.	TRBV11-2	16	TRBD1	TRBJ2-1	TGTGCCAGCGGCACCTTGCGAACAGGGGGGTACAATGAGCAGTTCTTC	CASGTLRTGGYNEQFF
many	TRBV3-1	14	.	TRBJ2-7	TGTGCCAGCAGCCCGGGACCGAGCTCCTACGAGCAGTACTTC	CASSPGPSSYEQYF
many	TRBV19	12	.	TRBJ1-1	TGTGCCAGTTATTCCGGGATCACTGAAGCTTTCTTT	CASYSGITEAFF
few	TRBV7-2	14	.	TRBJ1-5	TGTGCCAGCAGCTCCAGGGTTGGCAATCAGCCCCGGCATTTT	CASSSRVGNQPRHF
many	TRBV29-1	16	TRBD1	TRBJ2-5	TGCAGCGCCGATGCGGGACAGGGGATATTGCGAGAGACCCAGTACTTC	CSADAGQGILRETQYF
few	TRBV27	16	TRBD2	TRBJ2-1	TGTGCCAGCAGTCCGTTGACTAGCGGGAGGTCCGACGAGCAGTTCTTC	CASSPLTSGRSDEQFF
many	TRBV4-1	15	.	TRBJ1-1	TGCGCCAGCAGCCAACAAAGGGCACGGGACACTGAAGCTTTCTTT	CASSQQRARDTEAFF
few	TRBV7-9	16	TRBD1	TRBJ2-7	TGTGCCAGCAGCGGCGCGAGGGGCAGGGGGCCCTACGAGCAGTACTTC	CASSGARGRGPYEQYF
.	TRBV29-1	12	.	TRBJ2-7	TGCAGCGTCGGACAGAGCTCCTACGAGCAGTACTTC	CSVGQSSYEQYF
.	TRBV7-9	13	TRBD2	TRBJ2-7	TGTGCCAGCAGCCCGACTAGCATGTACGAGCAGTACTTC	CASSPTSMYEQYF
many	TRBV20-1	13	TRBD1	TRBJ2-1	TGCAGTGCTACAGGGGGACCCTACAATGAGCAGTTCTTC	CSATGGPYNEQFF
many	TRBV6-5	16	.	TRBJ2-1	TGTGCCAGCAGTTACGAGCGGCCGAGCTCCTACAATGAGCAGTTCTTC	CASSYERPSSYNEQFF
many	TRBV4-1	17	.	TRBJ1-5	TGCGCCAGCAGCCAGTATACGGGGCTTTATAGCAATCAGCCCCAGCATTTT	CASSQYTGLYSNQPQHF
.	TRBV28	13	TRBD1	TRBJ2-3	TGTGCCAGCCGGGACAGGGGAACAGATACGCAGTATTTT	CASRDRGTDTQYF
many	TRBV5-1	16	.	TRBJ2-7	TGCGCCAGCAGCTTCTCTCCGGAGGTGTCGTCCTACGAGCAGTACTTC	CASSFSPEVSSYEQYF
.	TRBV20-1	14	.	TRBJ1-5	TGCAGTGCTCAAACTGAAACGTCTAATCAGCCCCAGCATTTT	CSAQTETSNQPQHF
medium-sized	TRBV5-5	12	.	TRBJ2-1	TGTGCCAGCAGCTTGGCTGGTCGTGAGCAGTTCTTC	CASSLAGREQFF
.	TRBV20-1	15	.	TRBJ1-4	TGCAGTGCTCCCCCTGGAAGGGGAACTAATGAAAAACTGTTTTTT	CSAPPGRGTNEKLFF
few	TRBV5-4	17	.	TRBJ1-2	TGTACCAGCAGCTTGGGCGTTGGGGCTCTTGCTAACTATGGCTACACCTTC	CTSSLGVGALANYGYTF
hyperexpanded	TRBV10-3	14	.	TRBJ1-5	TGTGCCATCAGTGCAAACAGGACCAATCAGCCCCAGCATTTT	CAISANRTNQPQHF
many	TRBV29-1	12	.	TRBJ1-4	TGCAGCGTTGGGGAAAACTTGGAAAAACTGTTTTTT	CSVGENLEKLFF
many	TRBV3-1	12	.	TRBJ2-7	TGTGCCAGCAGCCCGTCCTCCTACGAGCAGTACTTC	CASSPSSYEQYF
many	TRBV29-1	13	TRBD1	TRBJ2-2	TGCAGCGTAGGACAGGAGAACACCGGGGAGCTGTTTTTT	CSVGQENTGELFF
many	TRBV20-1	12	.	TRBJ2-7	TGCAGTGCAGAAACTAACCCCTACGAGCAGTACTTC	CSAETNPYEQYF
once	TRBV2	15	.	TRBJ2-2	TGTGCCAGCAGTTTGCGCGCTATGGAGCCCGGGGAGCTGTTTTTT	CASSLRAMEPGELFF
many	TRBV29-1	16	TRBD2	TRBJ2-1	TGCAGCGTTGGTAAACTAGCGGAGAGCTCCTACAATGAGCAGTTCTTC	CSVGKLAESSYNEQFF
.	TRBV6-1	14	.	TRBJ2-1	TGTGCCAGCAGTGAACGTGGGGGGCTAAATGAGCAGTTCTTC	CASSERGGLNEQFF
many	TRBV20-1	15	TRBD1	TRBJ2-5	TGCAGTGTTTCCGGGACAGGGGGCATCAGGGAGACCCAGTACTTC	CSVSGTGGIRETQYF
many	TRBV4-1	13	.	TRBJ2-5	TGCGCCAGCAGTCGGAGGGCCGGGGAGACCCAGTACTTC	CASSRRAGETQYF
many	TRBV20-1	15	TRBD1	TRBJ1-5	TGCAGTGCTGGCCGGACAGGGTATAGCAATCAGCCCCAGCATTTT	CSAGRTGYSNQPQHF
many	TRBV24-1	15	.	TRBJ1-1	TGTGCCACCAGTGATGCGTGGACAGAGGGCACTGAAGCTTTCTTT	CATSDAWTEGTEAFF
many	TRBV28	13	.	TRBJ2-1	TGTGCCAGCAGGATGTATGGCTACAATGAGCAGTTCTTC	CASRMYGYNEQFF
few	TRBV20-1	13	.	TRBJ1-1	TGCAGTGCTCGGGACACTTCGTACACTGAAGCTTTCTTT	CSARDTSYTEAFF
many	TRBV2	13	.	TRBJ2-1	TGTGCCAGCACCCTATTATCCCGGGTTGAGCAGTTCTTC	CASTLLSRVEQFF